This T cell receptor (beta chain) was recovered during a study of early stage breast cancer tumors. General study points: Most shared enriched TCRB sequences were commonly generated ones.

CDR3 length equals 13 residues. V lost 4 bases, J lost 5 bases, and 9 bases lay in between. Germline lookup yields CDR1 WNHNN and CDR2 SYGVQD (reference sequence). This clone was observed a handful of times. Its antigen is still unknown. The protocol was immunoSEQ multiplex PCR, while the TCRdb copy is restricted to in-frame clones and leaves out a portion. This repertoire shows some 30,000 clones, 60% to 80% found once; its top ten account for roughly a tenth. The chain couples TRBV10-1 to TRBJ2-1, with a possible D match to TRBD2 (6 bases). The source of this sequence is a person aged 30-39 years with breast cancer. Sequenced input: breast tumor tissue. The CDR3 bases are TGCGCCAGCAGTGCGGGACTTGACAATGAGCAGTTCTTC. Amino acids: CASSAGLDNEQFF.